The clone carrying this TCR beta chain was counted many times. Its target is not known. Its ends do not fully match the called genes, so a read error is possible. The TCR beta CDR3 regions underwent amplification using RNA transcripts as the source. HTBI primers were employed in a first-round RT-PCR of the TCR CDR3. A single record per CDR3 protein comes from TCRdb applying MiXCR to the multiplex PCR reads. Found here are 350,000 or so distinct CDR3 sequences, 15% to 20% of them singletons; the top ten hold about 16%. The CDR3 loop spans 13 amino acids. Germline assignment: CDR1 LNHDA and CDR2 SQIVND (reference sequence). The entry originates in a study of T cells in Graves' hyperthyroidism and ophthalmopathy. Background on the study: Prior to any treatment, at the point of initial diagnosis, peripheral blood was collected. Study-wide findings and caveats: Most clonotypes expanded in thyroid above 0.001 were likewise present in blood. Ophthalmopathy was told apart from stable hyperthyroidism by a 13 V-J model.

The source material was blood. The chain employs TRBV19 and TRBJ1-2, with 7 nucleotides matching TRBD1. The clonotype comes from a woman in her thirties or forties with Graves' ophthalmopathy. The CDR3 loop reads CASSIRRDSGLNF. The DNA for the CDR3 is TGTGCCAGTAGTATCCGCCGGGACAGCGGGCTCAACTTC.